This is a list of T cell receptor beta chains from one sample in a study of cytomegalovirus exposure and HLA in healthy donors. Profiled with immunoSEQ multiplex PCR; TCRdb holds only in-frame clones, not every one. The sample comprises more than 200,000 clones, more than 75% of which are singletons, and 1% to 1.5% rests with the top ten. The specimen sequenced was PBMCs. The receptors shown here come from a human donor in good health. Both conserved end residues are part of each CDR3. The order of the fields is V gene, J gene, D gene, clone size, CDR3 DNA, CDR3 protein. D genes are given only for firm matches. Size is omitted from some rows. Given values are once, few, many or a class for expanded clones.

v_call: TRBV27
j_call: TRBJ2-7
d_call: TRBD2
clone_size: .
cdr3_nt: TGTGCCAGCAGCCCCTGGGCTAGCGGACTCTACGAGCAGTACTTC
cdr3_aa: CASSPWASGLYEQYF

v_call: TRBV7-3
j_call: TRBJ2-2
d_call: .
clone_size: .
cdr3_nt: TGTGCCAGCAGCTTAGTCCCGGCCAGGGGCGAGGCCGGGGAGCTGTTTTTT
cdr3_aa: CASSLVPARGEAGELFF

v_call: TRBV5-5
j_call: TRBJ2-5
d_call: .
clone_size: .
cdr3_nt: TGTGCCAGCAGCTTGGGGCACCTCCAAGAGACCCAGTACTTC
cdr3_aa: CASSLGHLQETQYF

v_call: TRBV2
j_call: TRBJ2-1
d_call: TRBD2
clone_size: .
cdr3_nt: TGTGCCAGCAGTGAAGGGACTAGGAAGCAGTTCTTC
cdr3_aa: CASSEGTRKQFF

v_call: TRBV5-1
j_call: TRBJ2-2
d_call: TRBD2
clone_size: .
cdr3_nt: TGCGCCAGCAGCTTCCTAGCGGGCGCTGGGACCGGGGAGCTGTTTTTT
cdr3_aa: CASSFLAGAGTGELFF

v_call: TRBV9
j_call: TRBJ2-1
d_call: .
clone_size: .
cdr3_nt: TGTGCCAGCAGCGTGAATATCCTAAATGAGCAGTTCTTC
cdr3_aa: CASSVNILNEQFF

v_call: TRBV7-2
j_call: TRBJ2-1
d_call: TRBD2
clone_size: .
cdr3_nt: TGTGCCAGCAGCGGAGGCGGGACTAGCGGGAGAATCAATGAGCAGTTCTTC
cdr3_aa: CASSGGGTSGRINEQFF

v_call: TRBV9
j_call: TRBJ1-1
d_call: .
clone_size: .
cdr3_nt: TGTGCCAGCAGCGCCGGGAAGAACACTGAAGCTTTCTTT
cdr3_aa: CASSAGKNTEAFF

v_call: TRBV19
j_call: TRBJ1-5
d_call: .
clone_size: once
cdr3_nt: TGTGCCAGTACCAAATCCGGGACACCCTATAGCAATCAGCCCCAGCATTTT
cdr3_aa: CASTKSGTPYSNQPQHF

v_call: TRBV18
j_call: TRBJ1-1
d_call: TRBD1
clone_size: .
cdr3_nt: TGTGCCAGCTCGGTACAGGGGGAAGGCGCTGAAGCTTTCTTT
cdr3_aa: CASSVQGEGAEAFF